The 19 T cell receptor beta chains below were found in one sample sequenced in a study of blood T cell repertoires in COVID-19 (dated by TCRdb to the early 2020s). Library construction relied on the immunoSEQ multiplex PCR assay. As stored in TCRdb, this immuneACCESS dataset retains in-frame rearrangements with V and J assigned. A fraction of the clones does not appear; measured against another copy, unresolved V genes explain less than half of the discrepancy, and the remainder lacks a known reason. Recorded for this sample are more than 450,000 clones; roughly 87% of them occurred a single time. 0.65% to 0.9% of the sample rests with the top ten. Sequenced material: PBMCs or T cells enriched from blood (not recorded which). All receptors come from a woman under 30 who had recovered from COVID-19.

The V call is TRBV7-9, the J call TRBJ1-5; D perhaps matches TRBD1 (5 bases). The germline V gene has CDR1 SEHNR and CDR2 FQNEAQ (reference sequence). This CDR3 is built from 15 residues. The germline V and J ends were trimmed by 5 bases and 3 bases, with 14 bases remaining between them. Written as DNA, the CDR3 is TGTGCCAGCAGCCCGGGGGACGGGCACAATCAGCCCCAGCATTTT. Its translation is CASSPGDGHNQPQHF. Supplemented by reference TRBV7-9 and TRBJ1-5, the full variable domain reads DTGVSQNPRHKITKRGQNVTFRCDPISEHNRLYWYRQTLGQGPEFLTYFQNEAQLEKSRLLSDRFSAERPKGSFSTLEIQRTEQGDSAMYLCASSPGDGHNQPQHFGDGTRLSIL.

The rearrangement links TRBV5-6 to TRBJ2-7; D gene unclear. With 3 bases removed from V and 0 bases from J, the gap between germline ends came to 7 bases. CDR1 and CDR2 from the germline V gene are SGHDT and YYEEEE. The CDR3 runs 13 residues. The CDR3 region is CASSSRVSYEQYF. The DNA of the CDR3 is TGTGCCAGCAGCTCTCGGGTCTCCTACGAGCAGTACTTC.

This chain links TRBV5-4 with TRBJ2-7, with 12 bases fitting TRBD1. CDR3 size: 17 residues. The V segment lost 3 bases and the J segment 1 base; nucleotides outside the gene matches: 8. Germline CDR1 and CDR2: SGHNT and YYREEE (reference sequence). The CDR3 DNA sequence: TGTGCCAGCAGCTCCGACATGGGACAGGGGGCTTCCTACGAGCAGTACTTC. Protein: CASSSDMGQGASYEQYF.

The V gene is TRBV10-2, the J gene TRBJ1-1, with D maybe TRBD1 (5 bases). Germline V gene sequence: CDR1 WSHSY, CDR2 SAAADI. CDR3 length: 13 amino acids. Trimming removed 6 bases at V and 4 bases at J, with 12 bases between. In DNA, the CDR3 is TGCGCCAGCAGGCCTGCCGGGGGCACTGAAGCTTTCTTT. Translated: CASRPAGGTEAFF.

Concerning this clone: Different DNA sequences within this sample yield the same CDR3. The chain has TRBV5-1 and TRBJ2-5; 11 nucleotides match TRBD2. The CDR3 covers 16 residues. The trim removed 0 bases at V and 2 bases at J, leaving 3 bases unmatched. Germline V lookup: CDR1 SGHRS, CDR2 YFSETQ. The CDR3: CASSLAGTSGQETQYF. The CDR3 coding sequence is TGCGCCAGCAGCTTGGCCGGGACTAGCGGACAAGAGACCCAGTACTTC.

The rearrangement links TRBV4-2 to TRBJ1-2, with D unclear. The CDR3 runs to 15 residues. Trimming cost V 0 bases and J 2 bases, with 10 bases left between them. The germline V gene has CDR1 LGHNA and CDR2 YNFKEQ. The CDR3 reads CASSQEHGENYGYTF. The CDR3 DNA is TGTGCCAGCAGCCAAGAGCACGGGGAGAACTATGGCTACACCTTC.

V is TRBV19 and J is TRBJ1-2, with 9 nucleotides matching TRBD1. The CDR3 consists of 19 residues. Germline CDR1 is LNHDA and CDR2 is SQIVND (reference sequence). V lost 10 bases, J lost 4 bases, and 25 bases stayed unmatched. CDR3 nucleotide sequence: TGTGCCACCTTCCCATATTTTTGGGGACAGGGAGACTCACGCTATGGCTACACCTTC. This gives the protein CATFPYFWGQGDSRYGYTF.

The chain is built from TRBV12-3 or TRBV12-4 and TRBJ2-5, with D maybe TRBD1 (5 bases). The V end lost 2 bases, the J end lost 5 bases, and 9 bases lay between the germline ends. The CDR3 totals 13 residues. The DNA for the CDR3 is TGTGCCAGCAGTTTATCCGACAGTGAGACCCAGTACTTC. It yields the protein CASSLSDSETQYF.

This clone was recorded once. The V and J genes are TRBV19 and TRBJ2-2, with D maybe TRBD2 (7 bases). Trimming stripped 11 bases from V and 7 bases from J, with 17 bases between. CDR3 length: 13 amino acids. Germline V gene sequence: CDR1 LNHDA, CDR2 SQIVND (reference sequence). CDR3 sequence: CAVPGGQNGELFF. The CDR3 coding sequence is TGTGCCGTTCCCGGGGGGCAAAACGGGGAGCTGTTTTTT.

CDR3 in amino acids: CASSPSGGVTDTQYF. The CDR3 nucleotides read TGTGCCAGCAGCCCATCGGGGGGAGTCACAGATACGCAGTATTTT. The rearrangement links TRBV5-4 to TRBJ2-3, with 7 bases that match TRBD2. From germline, CDR1 is SGHNT and CDR2 YYREEE (reference sequence). Losses at the gene ends were 4 bases for V and 2 bases for J; bases not matched to a gene: 7. The CDR3 is 15 residues long. Full variable domain (rest looked up from reference TRBV5-4 and TRBJ2-3): ETGVTQSPTHLIKTRGQQVTLRCSSQSGHNTVSWYQQALGQGPQFIFQYYREEENGRGNFPPRFSGLQFPNYSSELNVNALELDDSALYLCASSPSGGVTDTQYFGPGTRLTVL.

J is TRBJ2-2 and V is TRBV7-3; maybe TRBD1 (6 bases). Trimming removed 2 bases from V and 3 bases from J, with 7 bases in between. The CDR3 is made up of 14 amino acids. The germline CDR1 and CDR2 sequences are SGHTA and FQGTGA. In nucleotides, the CDR3 is TGTGCCAGCAGCTTAGCAGGGGACACCGGGGAGCTGTTTTTT. This gives the protein CASSLAGDTGELFF.

The gene calls are TRBV12-3 or TRBV12-4 and TRBJ1-2, with 8 bases that match TRBD1. Unmatched junction bases numbered 10, after V lost 10 bases and J lost 6 bases. This CDR3 spans 13 amino acids. CDR3 nucleotide sequence: TGTGCCACGGAATCCACAGGGGGGGATGGCTACACCTTC. Translated: CATESTGGDGYTF.

This rearrangement joins TRBV5-4 to TRBJ2-2, with no clear D. Germline V gene lookup returns CDR1 SGHNT and CDR2 YYREEE (reference sequence). CDR3 length: 14 residues. The V gene lost 2 bases and the J gene lost 1 base, with 6 bases spanning the gap. The CDR3: CASSLIQNTGELFF. In DNA, the CDR3 is TGTGCCAGCAGCTTAATACAGAACACCGGGGAGCTGTTTTTT.

This clone was picked up one time. The genes are TRBV11-3 and TRBJ2-7, with 8 bases lining up with TRBD1. There are 16 residues in the CDR3. From germline, CDR1 is SGHNT and CDR2 YENEEA. V gave up 4 bases and J gave up 2 bases; unmatched junction bases: 10. The CDR3 DNA sequence: TGTGCCAGCAGCTCGTTAACCCTGGGACAGGCCTACGAGCAGTACTTC. This gives the protein CASSSLTLGQAYEQYF.

Only one count was recorded for this clone. The chain links TRBV18 to TRBJ1-5; no clear D. V was pared by 1 base and J by 4 bases, with 14 bases between. Germline V gene data show CDR1 as KGHSH and CDR2 as LQKENI. This CDR3 is 16 amino acids long. This CDR3 reads CASSPRGVGANQPQHF. CDR3 sequence (DNA): TGTGCCAGCTCACCACGGGGAGTCGGAGCGAATCAGCCCCAGCATTTT.

The J gene is TRBJ2-3, the V gene TRBV5-1; 8 nucleotides align to TRBD1. The CDR3 runs 14 residues. Germline lookup yields CDR1 SGHRS and CDR2 YFSETQ. Unmatched junction bases numbered 4, after V lost 5 bases and J lost 2 bases. CDR3 amino acids: CASRQGAPTDTQYF. CDR3 bases: TGCGCCAGCAGGCAGGGGGCCCCCACAGATACGCAGTATTTT.

The rearrangement joins TRBV19 to TRBJ1-5; 7 bases are shared with TRBD1. CDR1 LNHDA and CDR2 SQIVND come from the germline V gene (reference sequence). This CDR3 has 15 residues. Trimming removed 7 bases from V and 6 bases from J; junction bases left unmatched: 12. The CDR3 DNA sequence: TGTGCCAGTACAGGGGGGCGCCTTCGGGGTCAGCCCCAGCATTTT. Protein: CASTGGRLRGQPQHF.

CDR3 nucleotide sequence: TGTGCCAGCAGCCAGGACAGGGACGGCTACACCTTC. Protein product: CASSQDRDGYTF. The chain uses TRBV11-1 and TRBJ1-2; 8 bases line up with TRBD1. Trimming removed 5 bases from V and 8 bases from J; junction bases left unmatched: 4. Per the germline V gene, CDR1 is SGHAT and CDR2 is FQDESV (reference sequence). This CDR3 is 12 amino acids long.

The chain is built from TRBV19 and TRBJ2-1; TRBD1 matches 7 bases. CDR1 is LNHDA and CDR2 is SQIVND in the germline V gene (reference sequence). V was pared by 6 bases and J by 6 bases, with 5 bases of the junction left unmatched. The CDR3 consists of 13 residues. The CDR3 DNA reads as TGTGCCAGTAGCCCCACAGGGGTCAATGAGCAGTTCTTC. Translation: CASSPTGVNEQFF.